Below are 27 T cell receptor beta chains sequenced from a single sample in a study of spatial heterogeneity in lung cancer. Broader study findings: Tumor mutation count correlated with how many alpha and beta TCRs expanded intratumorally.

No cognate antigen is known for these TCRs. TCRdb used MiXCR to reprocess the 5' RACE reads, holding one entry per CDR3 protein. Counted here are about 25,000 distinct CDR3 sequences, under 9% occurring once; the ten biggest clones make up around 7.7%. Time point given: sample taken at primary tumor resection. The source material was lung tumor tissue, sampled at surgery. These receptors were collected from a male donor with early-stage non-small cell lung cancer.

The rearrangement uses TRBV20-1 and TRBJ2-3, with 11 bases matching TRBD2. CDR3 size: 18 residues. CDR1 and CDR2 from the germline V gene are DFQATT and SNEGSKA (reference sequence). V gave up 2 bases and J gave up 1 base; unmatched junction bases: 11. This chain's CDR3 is CSARPIPLAGGRTDTQYF. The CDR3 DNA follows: TGCAGTGCTAGACCAATCCCCCTAGCGGGGGGCCGCACAGATACGCAGTATTTT.

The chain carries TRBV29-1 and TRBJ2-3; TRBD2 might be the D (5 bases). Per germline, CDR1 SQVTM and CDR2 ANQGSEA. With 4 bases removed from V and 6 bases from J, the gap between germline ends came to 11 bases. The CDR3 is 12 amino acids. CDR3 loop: CSVVEGGDTQYF. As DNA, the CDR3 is TGCAGCGTTGTAGAGGGCGGTGATACGCAGTATTTT.

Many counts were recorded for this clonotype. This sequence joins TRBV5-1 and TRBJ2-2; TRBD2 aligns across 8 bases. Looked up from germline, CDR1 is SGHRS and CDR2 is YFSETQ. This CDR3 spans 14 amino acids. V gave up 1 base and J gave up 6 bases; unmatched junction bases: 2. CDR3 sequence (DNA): TGCGCCAGCAGCTTGAGCGGGGGCGCCGGGGAGCTGTTTTTT. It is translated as CASSLSGGAGELFF.

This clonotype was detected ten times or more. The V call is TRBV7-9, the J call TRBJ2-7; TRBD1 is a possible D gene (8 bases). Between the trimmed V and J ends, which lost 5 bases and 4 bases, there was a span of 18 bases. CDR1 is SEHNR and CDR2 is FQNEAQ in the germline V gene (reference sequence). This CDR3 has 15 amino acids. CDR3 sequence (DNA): TGTGCCAGCAGCCGAGGGGAGGGACAGGTGTACGAGCAGTACTTC. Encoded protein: CASSRGEGQVYEQYF.

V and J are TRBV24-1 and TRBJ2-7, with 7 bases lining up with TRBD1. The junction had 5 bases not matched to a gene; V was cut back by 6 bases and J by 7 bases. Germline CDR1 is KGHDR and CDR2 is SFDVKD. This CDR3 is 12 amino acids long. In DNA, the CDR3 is TGTGCCACCAGTCTGACAGGGCGAGAGCAGTACTTC. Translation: CATSLTGREQYF.

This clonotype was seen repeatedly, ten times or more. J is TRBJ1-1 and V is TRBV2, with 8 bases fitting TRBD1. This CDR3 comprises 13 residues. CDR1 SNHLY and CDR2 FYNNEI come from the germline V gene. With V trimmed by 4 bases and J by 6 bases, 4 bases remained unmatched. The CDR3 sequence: CASSGTGWSEAFF. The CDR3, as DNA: TGTGCCAGCAGTGGGACAGGGTGGTCTGAAGCTTTCTTT.

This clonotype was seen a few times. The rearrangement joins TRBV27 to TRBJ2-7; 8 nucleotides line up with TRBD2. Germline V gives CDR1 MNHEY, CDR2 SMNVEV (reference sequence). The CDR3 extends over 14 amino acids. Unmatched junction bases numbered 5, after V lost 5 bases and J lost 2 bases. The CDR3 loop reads CASSKTSGAYEQYF. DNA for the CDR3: TGTGCCAGCAGTAAAACTAGCGGCGCCTACGAGCAGTACTTC.

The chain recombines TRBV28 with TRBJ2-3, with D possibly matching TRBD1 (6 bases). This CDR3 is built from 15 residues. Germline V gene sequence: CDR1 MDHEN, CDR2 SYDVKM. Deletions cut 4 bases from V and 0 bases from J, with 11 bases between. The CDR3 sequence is CASSSGQMSTDTQYF. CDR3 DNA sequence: TGTGCCAGCAGTTCTGGACAGATGAGCACAGATACGCAGTATTTT. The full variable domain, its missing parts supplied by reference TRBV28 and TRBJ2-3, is DVKVTQSSRYLVKRTGEKVFLECVQDMDHENMFWYRQDPGLGLRLIYFSYDVKMKEKGDIPEGYSVSREKKERFSLILESASTNQTSMYLCASSSGQMSTDTQYFGPGTRLTVL.

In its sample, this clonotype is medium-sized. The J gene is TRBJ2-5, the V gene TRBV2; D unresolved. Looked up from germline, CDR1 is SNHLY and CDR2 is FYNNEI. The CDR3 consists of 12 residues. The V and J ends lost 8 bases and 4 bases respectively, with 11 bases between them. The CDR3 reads CASSATPETQYF. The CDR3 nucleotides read TGTGCCAGCTCGGCTACTCCAGAGACCCAGTACTTC.

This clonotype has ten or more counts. Here the CDR3 reads CASTWGAGGPNEQFF. The DNA for the CDR3 is TGTGCCAGCACCTGGGGAGCGGGGGGCCCGAATGAGCAGTTCTTC. The gene calls are TRBV11-1 and TRBJ2-1; the match to TRBD2 covers 9 bases. The length of the CDR3 is 15 residues. The ends lost 7 bases at V and 7 bases at J; junction bases unmatched: 11. Germline assignment: CDR1 SGHAT and CDR2 FQDESV (reference sequence).

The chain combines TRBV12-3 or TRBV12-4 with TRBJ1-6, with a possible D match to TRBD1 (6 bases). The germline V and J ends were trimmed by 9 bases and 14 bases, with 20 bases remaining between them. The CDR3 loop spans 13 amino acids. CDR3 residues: CASGGPRVEALHF. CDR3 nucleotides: TGTGCCAGTGGGGGCCCGCGGGTAGAGGCCCTCCACTTT.

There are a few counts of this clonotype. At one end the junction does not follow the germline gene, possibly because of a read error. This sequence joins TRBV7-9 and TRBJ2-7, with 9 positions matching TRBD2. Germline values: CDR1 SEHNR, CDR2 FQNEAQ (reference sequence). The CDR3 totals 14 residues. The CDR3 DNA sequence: TGTGCCAGCAGCCTAGCGAATAGCGGGAGCGAGCAGTACTTC. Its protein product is CASSLANSGSEQYF.

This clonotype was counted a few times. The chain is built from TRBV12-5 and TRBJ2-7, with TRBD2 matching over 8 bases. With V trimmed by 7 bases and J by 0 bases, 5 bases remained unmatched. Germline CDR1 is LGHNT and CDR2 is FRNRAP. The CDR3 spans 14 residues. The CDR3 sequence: CASAIAGLSYEQYF. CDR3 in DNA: TGTGCTAGTGCCATAGCGGGGCTCTCCTACGAGCAGTACTTC. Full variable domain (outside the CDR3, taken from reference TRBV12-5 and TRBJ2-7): DARVTQTPRHKVTEMGQEVTMRCQPILGHNTVFWYRQTMMQGLELLAYFRNRAPLDDSGMPKDRFSAEMPDATLATLKIQPSEPRDSAVYFCASAIAGLSYEQYFGPGTRLTVT.

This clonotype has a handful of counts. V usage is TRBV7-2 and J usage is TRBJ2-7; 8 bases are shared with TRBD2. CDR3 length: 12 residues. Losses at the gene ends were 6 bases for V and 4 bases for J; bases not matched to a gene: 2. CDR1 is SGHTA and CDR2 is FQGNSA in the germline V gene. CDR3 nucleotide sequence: TGTGCCAGCAGATCGGGAGGGTACGAGCAGTACTTC. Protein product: CASRSGGYEQYF.

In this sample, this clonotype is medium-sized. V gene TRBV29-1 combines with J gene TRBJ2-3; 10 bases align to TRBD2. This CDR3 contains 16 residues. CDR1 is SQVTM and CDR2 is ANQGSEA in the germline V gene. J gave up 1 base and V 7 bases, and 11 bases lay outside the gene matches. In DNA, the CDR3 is TGCAGCGCAGCCAGCGGGAGGGCCATGGGCACAGATACGCAGTATTTT. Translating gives CSAASGRAMGTDTQYF.

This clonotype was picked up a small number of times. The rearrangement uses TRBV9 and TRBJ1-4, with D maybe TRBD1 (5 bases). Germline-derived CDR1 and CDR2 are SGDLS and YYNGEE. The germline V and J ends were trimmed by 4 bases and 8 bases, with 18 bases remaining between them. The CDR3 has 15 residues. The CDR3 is CASSPTGPMGEKLFF. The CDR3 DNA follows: TGTGCCAGCAGCCCTACAGGACCGATGGGCGAAAAACTGTTTTTT.

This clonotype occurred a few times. Here the CDR3 DNA reads TGTGCCAGCAGCAAAAGGGACGGTCTCAACACCGGGGAGCTGTTTTTT. Its translation: CASSKRDGLNTGELFF. V and J are TRBV7-8 and TRBJ2-2, with D perhaps being TRBD1 or TRBD2 (5 bases each). CDR1 is SGHVS and CDR2 is FQNEAQ in the germline V gene. The V end lost 5 bases, the J end lost 2 bases, and 15 bases lay between the germline ends. The CDR3 covers 16 residues.

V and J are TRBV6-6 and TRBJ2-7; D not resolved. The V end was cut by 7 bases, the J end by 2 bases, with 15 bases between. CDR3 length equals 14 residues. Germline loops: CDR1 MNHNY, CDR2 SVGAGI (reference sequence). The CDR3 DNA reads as TGTGCCAGCACCAGGCCCTCAAACCCCTACGAGCAGTACTTC. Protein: CASTRPSNPYEQYF.

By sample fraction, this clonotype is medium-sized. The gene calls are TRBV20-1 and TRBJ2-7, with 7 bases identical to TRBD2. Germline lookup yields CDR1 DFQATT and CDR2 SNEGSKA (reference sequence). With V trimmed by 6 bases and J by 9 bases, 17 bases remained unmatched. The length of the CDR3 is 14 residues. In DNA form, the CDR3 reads TGCAGTGCCCGATACCCCCTCCTAGCGGAGGGGCAGTACTTC. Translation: CSARYPLLAEGQYF.

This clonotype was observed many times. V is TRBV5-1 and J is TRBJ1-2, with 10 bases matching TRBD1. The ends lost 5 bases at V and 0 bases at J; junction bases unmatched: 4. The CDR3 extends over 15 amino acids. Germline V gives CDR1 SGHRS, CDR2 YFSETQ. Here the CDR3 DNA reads TGCGCCAGCAGTAGGGACAGGGGATCTAACTATGGCTACACCTTC. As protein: CASSRDRGSNYGYTF.

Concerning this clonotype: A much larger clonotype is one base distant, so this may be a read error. CDR3 in DNA: TGTGCCGCCGGTTACAGTGAATCAGTACCCCAGCATTTT. Encoded protein: CAAGYSESVPQHF. This chain links TRBV10-3 with TRBJ1-5; D gene unclear. Trimming stripped 11 bases from V and 10 bases from J, with 21 bases between. The CDR3 extends over 13 amino acids. The germline gives CDR1 ENHRY, CDR2 SYGVKD.

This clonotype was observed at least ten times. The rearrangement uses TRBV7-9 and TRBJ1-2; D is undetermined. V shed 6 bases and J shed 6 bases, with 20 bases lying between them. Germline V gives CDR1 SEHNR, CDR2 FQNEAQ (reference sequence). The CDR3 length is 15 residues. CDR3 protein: CASREATGQNDGYTF. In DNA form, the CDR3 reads TGTGCCAGCAGAGAGGCGACGGGTCAAAACGATGGCTACACCTTC. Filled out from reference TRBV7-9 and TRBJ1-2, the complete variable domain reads DTGVSQNPRHKITKRGQNVTFRCDPISEHNRLYWYRQTLGQGPEFLTYFQNEAQLEKSRLLSDRFSAERPKGSFSTLEIQRTEQGDSAMYLCASREATGQNDGYTFGSGTRLTVV.

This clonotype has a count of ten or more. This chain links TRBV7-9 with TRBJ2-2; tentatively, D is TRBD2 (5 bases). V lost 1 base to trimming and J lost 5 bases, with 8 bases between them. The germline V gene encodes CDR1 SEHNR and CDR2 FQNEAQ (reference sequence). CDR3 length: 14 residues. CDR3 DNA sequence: TGTGCCAGCAGCTTAGTCGGAGGTACCGGGGAGCTGTTTTTT. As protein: CASSLVGGTGELFF.

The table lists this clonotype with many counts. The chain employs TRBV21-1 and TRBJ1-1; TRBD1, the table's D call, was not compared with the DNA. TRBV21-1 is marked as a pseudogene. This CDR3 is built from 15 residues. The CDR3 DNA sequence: TGTGCCAGCAGCAAAGAGCGGGGGGCCGGACTTGAAGCTTTCTTT. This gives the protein CASSKERGAGLEAFF.

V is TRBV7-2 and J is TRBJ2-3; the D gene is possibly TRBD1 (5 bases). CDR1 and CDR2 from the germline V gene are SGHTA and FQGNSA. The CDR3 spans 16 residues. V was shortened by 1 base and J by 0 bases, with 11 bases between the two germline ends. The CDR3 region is CASSLGMTASTDTQYF. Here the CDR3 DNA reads TGTGCCAGCAGCTTAGGGATGACAGCGAGCACAGATACGCAGTATTTT.

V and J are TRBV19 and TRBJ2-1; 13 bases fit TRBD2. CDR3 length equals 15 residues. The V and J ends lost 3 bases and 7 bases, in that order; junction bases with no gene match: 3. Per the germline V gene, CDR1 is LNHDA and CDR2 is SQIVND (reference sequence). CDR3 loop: CASSMGTSGKNEQFF. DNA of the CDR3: TGTGCCAGTAGTATGGGGACTAGCGGGAAGAATGAGCAGTTCTTC.

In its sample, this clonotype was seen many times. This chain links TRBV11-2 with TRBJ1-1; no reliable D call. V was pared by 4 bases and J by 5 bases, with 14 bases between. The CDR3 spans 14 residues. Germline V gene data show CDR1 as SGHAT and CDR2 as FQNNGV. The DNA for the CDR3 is TGTGCCAGCAGCTACCGGACGGAGGAGACTGAAGCTTTCTTT. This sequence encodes CASSYRTEETEAFF.